The clone carrying this T cell receptor beta chain has only a few counts. Its antigen is unknown. The sequenced template was cDNA made from the entire isolated RNA. Generated by immunoSEQ multiplex PCR, the TCRdb table keeps only in-frame clones and is missing some. Found here are about 150,000 clones, roughly 8% of them singletons; the top ten hold 0.5%. V lost 0 bases and J 5 bases, leaving 12 bases between the germline ends. The germline V gene has CDR1 LNHNV and CDR2 YYDKDF (reference sequence). This CDR3 region has 15 residues. This sample stems from a study of beta chain features in type 1 diabetes. Study-level information: Across every sample, around 98 million sorted cells were examined in total. Study results and limitations: Type 1 diabetes patients had TCRB CDR3s that were shorter (moderately but significantly so) in all four CD4+ subsets.

The sequence was obtained from a man younger than 30 with type 1 diabetes. The J gene is TRBJ2-3, the V gene TRBV15, with D possibly TRBD1 on 6 matching bases. Sequencing was performed on central memory CD4+ T cells from blood. DNA of the CDR3: TGTGCCACCAGCAGAGATCGACAGGCGCTAGATACGCAGTATTTT. This gives the protein CATSRDRQALDTQYF.